This T cell receptor (beta chain) was found in a study of beta chain features in type 1 diabetes. Study-wide results and limits: Resolution of whether HLA type affects TCRB rearrangement was not achieved here. In every one of the four CD4+ subsets, TCRB CDR3s were moderately but significantly shorter in Type 1 diabetes patients.

Concerning this clone itself: Its antigen is unknown.

Germline CDR1 is MDHEN and CDR2 is SYDVKM. The CDR3 has 15 amino acids. Germline trimming cut 5 bases from V and 4 bases from J; bases unmatched to any gene: 10. Expressed TCRB transcripts were sequenced, since all the RNA that had been isolated was reverse transcribed. Sequenced by immunoSEQ multiplex PCR; TCRdb stores in-frame clones only, minus some. Of a few hundred thousand clones listed, approximately 10% are singletons. This receptor was obtained from a woman aged 25-40 years in good health. Sequencing was performed on naive CD4+ T cells from blood. The V and J genes are TRBV28 and TRBJ1-2; 7 bases match TRBD1. This chain's CDR3 is CASSPPTGNIYGYTF. DNA of the CDR3: TGTGCCAGCAGTCCCCCGACAGGGAATATCTATGGCTACACCTTC.